This TCR beta chain is drawn from a study of T-cell reconstitution after alpha-beta-depleted transplantation in children. The trim removed 6 bases at V and 2 bases at J, leaving 4 bases unmatched. The CDR3 runs to 14 residues. CDR1 and CDR2 (germline): LNHDA, SQIVND (reference sequence). A remark on this clonotype: Its antigen is not known.

Overall study results and limits: At one year after transplant, newly produced T cells mostly accounted for T-cell counts and diversity. Reportedly, alpha-beta T cells present about two months post-transplant originated from several hundred expanded clones of graft origin.

Unique molecular identifiers were incorporated into the prepared TCRbeta library. One entry per CDR3 protein, called by TCRdb with MiXCR from the PCR reads. The sample consists of around 450,000 distinct CDR3 sequences, roughly 43% of them appearing once. Specimen: PBMCs, collected before TCRalphabeta/CD19-depleted stem cell transplant. The rearrangement joins TRBV19 to TRBJ2-7; 10 nucleotides agree with TRBD1. This TCR derives from a girl aged 2-10 years with aplastic anemia, due to receive a stem cell transplant. The CDR3 DNA reads TGTGCCAGTAGCGGGGACAGGGGTGCCTACGAGCAGTACTTC. Protein: CASSGDRGAYEQYF.